The next 6 T cell receptor beta chains were all read from a single sample in a study of blood T cell repertoires in COVID-19. Profiling relied on immunoSEQ multiplex PCR, and the TCRdb table lists in-frame clones only, not all of them. This table has tens of thousands of clones, around 83% appearing once. Sequenced: peripheral blood. These receptors all stem from a man at least 80 years old with acute or convalescent COVID-19.

The chain links TRBV27 to TRBJ2-1; the match to TRBD2 covers 8 bases. The CDR3 is made up of 16 amino acids. Per germline, CDR1 MNHEY and CDR2 SMNVEV (reference sequence). Germline trimming cut 6 bases from V and 6 bases from J; bases unmatched to any gene: 13. The CDR3, as DNA: TGTGCCAGCAGCCCCGGGCTCTCCGCGGGGGGCAATGAGCAGTTCTTC. Protein: CASSPGLSAGGNEQFF.

V is TRBV27 and J is TRBJ1-2; 7 positions agree with TRBD1. Germline V gene data show CDR1 as MNHEY and CDR2 as SMNVEV (reference sequence). The CDR3 runs to 16 residues. Trimming cost V 0 bases and J 7 bases; bases outside gene matches: 11. The CDR3 reads CASSLSTRQGKSGYTF. The CDR3 bases are TGTGCCAGCAGTTTATCGACTCGACAGGGCAAGAGTGGCTACACCTTC.

This chain uses TRBV24-1 with TRBJ1-5; weak D call: TRBD1 (6 bases). The CDR3 runs 16 residues. The germline V gene has CDR1 KGHDR and CDR2 SFDVKD. The ends were cut back, 3 bases at V and 3 bases at J, with 14 bases in the middle. In DNA form, the CDR3 reads TGTGCCACCAGTGATGGAGGGAGGGGGGCCAATCAGCCCCAGCATTTT. Translation gives CATSDGGRGANQPQHF.

V gene TRBV7-9 combines with J gene TRBJ2-7; D might be TRBD2 (6 bases). The germline V and J ends were trimmed by 4 bases and 6 bases, with 25 bases remaining between them. In germline, CDR1 is SEHNR, CDR2 FQNEAQ (reference sequence). CDR3 length: 17 residues. This CDR3 is CASSSARSGGTSGEQYF. The DNA of the CDR3 is TGTGCCAGCAGCTCAGCCCGTAGTGGCGGGACGTCTGGCGAGCAGTACTTC.

The CDR3 sequence: CASSLVGQGPNQPQHF. In DNA form, the CDR3 reads TGTGCCAGCAGTTTAGTCGGACAGGGTCCCAATCAGCCCCAGCATTTT. The chain uses TRBV27 and TRBJ1-5; 8 bases fit TRBD1. Germline CDR1 and CDR2: MNHEY and SMNVEV (reference sequence). Trimming removed 2 bases from V and 3 bases from J; junction bases left unmatched: 6. The CDR3 sequence is 16 residues long.

The CDR3 loop reads CASSPVGLAGGGSYEQYF. The CDR3, as DNA: TGTGCCAGCTCACCGGTGGGACTAGCGGGGGGCGGATCCTACGAGCAGTACTTC. This chain joins TRBV18 and TRBJ2-7; TRBD2 matches at 15 bases. With 3 bases clipped from V and 1 base from J, the junction kept 7 bases outside the gene matches. The CDR3 contains 18 residues. The V gene's germline CDR1 is KGHSH and CDR2 LQKENI.